This TCR beta chain was sequenced in a study of blood T cell repertoires in COVID-19. Study information: Samples representing acute and convalescent COVID-19 were sourced from the United States, Italy and Spain.

This clone is a singleton in its sample. Original processing notes: Quantification of nucleated cells was approximated via reference gene primer amplification. Sequencing used immunoSEQ multiplex PCR; TCRdb keeps in-frame clones, though not all of them. V, J and clone size were drawn from that table, and D and trimming were deduced from the DNA. The sample carries about 280,000 clones, about 90% recorded once. This CDR3 contains 13 residues. Trimming removed 6 bases from V and 2 bases from J; junction bases left unmatched: 4. CDR1 LNHDA and CDR2 SQIVND come from the germline V gene (reference sequence).

This receptor was identified in a woman aged 25 to 39 who had recovered from COVID-19. The chain recombines TRBV19 with TRBJ2-7; 7 bases are a match to TRBD2. Input material: peripheral blood. The CDR3 region has the DNA TGTGCCAGTAGGGGAGGGGAGGCCTACGAGCAGTACTTC. This gives the protein CASRGGEAYEQYF.